Below, 22 T cell receptor beta chains from the same sample are listed, as sequenced in a study of a mutant IDH1 vaccine in newly diagnosed glioma. Their antigens are not known. Time point reported: week 5, during vaccination. The content of each vaccine dose was 300 ug of mutant IDH1 20-mer peptide, and topical imiquimod accompanied it. The table came from immunoSEQ multiplex PCR; TCRdb's copy has only in-frame clones and leaves some out. The sample yields under 95,000 clones, roughly nine tenths seen once. This specimen was PBMCs, taken from a glioma patient whose treatment included an IDH1 peptide vaccine. Receptors originate from a woman between 45 and 65 years old with glioma.

The rearrangement uses TRBV14 and TRBJ1-2; unclear D gene. The CDR3 runs to 13 residues. CDR1 is SGHDN, CDR2 FVKESK, per germline. V shed 3 bases and J shed 4 bases, with 9 bases lying between them. Here the CDR3 reads CASSHGPTYGYTF. The CDR3 DNA reads as TGTGCCAGCAGCCATGGACCGACCTATGGCTACACCTTC.

The genes are TRBV15 and TRBJ2-1; TRBD2 agrees at 8 bases. The CDR3 spans 16 residues. V gave up 0 bases and J gave up 6 bases; unmatched junction bases: 7. Per the germline V gene, CDR1 is LNHNV and CDR2 is YYDKDF (reference sequence). The CDR3 region has the DNA TGTGCCACCAGCAGAGATTTAGCGGGAACAACCAATGAGCAGTTCTTC. Protein sequence: CATSRDLAGTTNEQFF.

The chain carries TRBV4-1 and TRBJ2-1; a possible D gene is TRBD2 (6 bases). The CDR3 is 15 residues long. The ends were cut back, 4 bases at V and 4 bases at J, with 14 bases in the middle. Germline CDR1 is MGHRA and CDR2 is YSYEKL. CDR3 sequence: CASSLGVAVYNEQFF. In DNA, the CDR3 is TGCGCCAGCAGCCTCGGGGTAGCGGTGTACAATGAGCAGTTCTTC.

CDR3 nucleotides: TGTGCCAGCAGCTTGGCGCCGGGGATGAATTCACCCCTCCACTTT. Its protein is CASSLAPGMNSPLHF. The rearrangement uses TRBV5-6 and TRBJ1-6, with D uncertain. This CDR3 is 15 amino acids long. V lost 0 bases and J 7 bases, leaving 11 bases between the germline ends. Germline CDR1 reads SGHDT; CDR2 reads YYEEEE. The variable domain in full, with the rest retrieved from reference TRBV5-6 and TRBJ1-6, is DAGVTQSPTHLIKTRGQQVTLRCSPKSGHDTVSWYQQALGQGPQFIFQYYEEEERQRGNFPDRFSGHQFPNYSSELNVNALLLGDSALYLCASSLAPGMNSPLHFGNGTRLTVT.

The rearrangement links TRBV29-1 to TRBJ1-4, with TRBD1 matching over 7 bases. The trim removed 0 bases at V and 6 bases at J, leaving 1 base unmatched. Germline values: CDR1 SQVTM, CDR2 ANQGSEA. The CDR3 is 13 residues long. In DNA, the CDR3 is TGCAGCGTTGAAGAAGGGGGCGATGAAAAACTGTTTTTT. The encoded protein is CSVEEGGDEKLFF.

The chain carries TRBV28 and TRBJ1-3, with D tentatively TRBD1 (5 bases). Germline lookup yields CDR1 MDHEN and CDR2 SYDVKM. V was cut by 5 bases and J by 0 bases, with 11 bases left in between. The CDR3 spans 15 residues. The DNA for the CDR3 is TGTGCCAGCAGTACAGGATTCTTCTCTGGAAACACCATATATTTT. It specifies CASSTGFFSGNTIYF.

The V call is TRBV5-1, the J call TRBJ2-1; 14 bases agree with TRBD2. The CDR3 covers 15 residues. CDR1 and CDR2 from the germline V gene are SGHRS and YFSETQ. Trimming at V came to 4 bases and at J to 9 bases, leaving 6 bases not matched to a gene. This CDR3 reads CASSPGTSGSSEQFF. The CDR3 bases are TGCGCCAGCAGCCCAGGGACTAGCGGGAGTTCTGAGCAGTTCTTC.

The J gene is TRBJ2-5, the V gene TRBV9, with TRBD2 matching over 10 bases. Per the germline V gene, CDR1 is SGDLS and CDR2 is YYNGEE. V lost 2 bases and J lost 5; bases outside the gene matches: 9. This CDR3 is built from 16 residues. The CDR3 DNA reads TGTGCCAGCAGCGTCGAGGGGAGCGGGAGGGGGGAGACCCAGTACTTC. Protein sequence: CASSVEGSGRGETQYF.

CDR3 sequence (DNA): TGTGCCAGCAGTTTTTCCCCGGGACAGGGGGACTACTATGGCTACACCTTC. This gives the protein CASSFSPGQGDYYGYTF. The chain combines TRBV27 with TRBJ1-2, with 11 bases fitting TRBD1. The V and J ends lost 3 bases and 3 bases, in that order; junction bases with no gene match: 9. The CDR3 consists of 17 residues. Germline assignment: CDR1 MNHEY and CDR2 SMNVEV (reference sequence).

The gene calls are TRBV11-2 and TRBJ2-7, with D possibly matching TRBD2 (5 bases). Germline values: CDR1 SGHAT, CDR2 FQNNGV. The CDR3 has 15 amino acids. V gave up 0 bases and J gave up 3 bases, with 12 bases separating them. The CDR3 loop reads CASSLEPSRLYEQYF. CDR3 nucleotide sequence: TGTGCCAGCAGCTTAGAGCCTAGCCGACTCTACGAGCAGTACTTC.

The chain employs TRBV19 and TRBJ2-1; the match to TRBD1 covers 12 bases. CDR1 is LNHDA and CDR2 is SQIVND in the germline V gene (reference sequence). J gave up 9 bases and V 3 bases, and 3 bases lay outside the gene matches. The CDR3 is 14 residues long. The CDR3 DNA is TGTGCCAGTAGTATCGGGACAGGGGGCAGTGAGCAGTTCTTC. Translated, it gives CASSIGTGGSEQFF. The complete variable domain, with remaining parts taken from reference TRBV19 and TRBJ2-1, reads DGGITQSPKYLFRKEGQNVTLSCEQNLNHDAMYWYRQDPGQGLRLIYYSQIVNDFQKGDIAEGYSVSREKKESFPLTVTSAQKNPTAFYLCASSIGTGGSEQFFGPGTRLTVL.

This clone was recorded once. CDR3: CASSIAGTSGTSGANVLTF. The CDR3 DNA reads as TGTGCCAGTAGTATCGCCGGGACTAGCGGGACCTCTGGGGCCAACGTCCTGACTTTC. The chain employs TRBV19 and TRBJ2-6; 13 bases align to TRBD2. V shed 3 bases, J shed 0 bases, and the junction held 5 bases outside the gene matches. CDR1 and CDR2 from the germline V gene are LNHDA and SQIVND (reference sequence). The CDR3 sequence is 19 residues long.

The chain recombines TRBV28 with TRBJ2-7, with D tentatively TRBD1 (5 bases). CDR3 size: 14 residues. Deletions cut 3 bases from V and 2 bases from J, with 11 bases between. The V gene's germline CDR1 is MDHEN and CDR2 SYDVKM. In nucleotides, the CDR3 is TGTGCCAGCAGTTTTTACTCGACAGCCTACGAGCAGTACTTC. Translating it yields CASSFYSTAYEQYF.

This clone was counted a few times. The chain couples TRBV25-1 to TRBJ1-1; D unresolved. The germline CDR1 and CDR2 sequences are MGHDK and SYGVNS. CDR3 length equals 13 residues. The germline V and J ends were trimmed by 1 base and 1 base, with 4 bases remaining between them. The CDR3 DNA sequence: TGTGCCAGCAGTGAATCTGGGAACACTGAAGCTTTCTTT. Translation gives CASSESGNTEAFF.

This sequence joins TRBV30 and TRBJ1-5; 10 positions match TRBD1. The CDR3 has 13 residues. Germline assignment: CDR1 GTSNPN and CDR2 SVGIG (reference sequence). With V trimmed by 1 base and J by 7 bases, 1 base remained unmatched. The CDR3 spells CAWSETGGQPQHF. The CDR3 coding sequence is TGTGCCTGGAGTGAGACAGGGGGCCAGCCCCAGCATTTT.

J is TRBJ2-4 and V is TRBV19; 10 positions agree with TRBD1. The CDR3 covers 15 residues. With 3 bases clipped from V and 5 bases from J, the junction kept 4 bases outside the gene matches. Germline V CDR1 and CDR2: LNHDA, SQIVND (reference sequence). This chain's CDR3 is CASSIGTGVQNIQYF. For the CDR3, the DNA is TGTGCCAGTAGTATTGGGACAGGGGTCCAAAACATTCAGTACTTC.

The gene calls are TRBV12-5 and TRBJ2-3, with 12 positions matching TRBD2. V shed 0 bases, J shed 5 bases, and the junction held 3 bases outside the gene matches. Germline V CDR1 and CDR2: LGHNT, FRNRAP. CDR3 length: 16 amino acids. CDR3 nucleotide sequence: TGTGCTAGTGGTTTGGTGGCTAGCGGGAGGGTAGATACGCAGTATTTT. It translates to CASGLVASGRVDTQYF.

This clone occurred once. The chain recombines TRBV6-1 with TRBJ2-3; 7 positions match TRBD2. Germline V lookup: CDR1 MNHNS, CDR2 SASEGT. CDR3 length: 16 amino acids. The V segment lost 1 base and the J segment 4 bases; nucleotides outside the gene matches: 8. Written as DNA, the CDR3 is TGTGCCAGCAGTGAAGGGCGAGGTGGGGGGGCAGATACGCAGTATTTT. Translating it yields CASSEGRGGGADTQYF.

This clone qualifies as medium-sized. The chain has TRBV4-1 and TRBJ1-1, with D unclear. The CDR3 totals 15 residues. V was trimmed by 4 bases and J by 0 bases, leaving 12 bases between them. Germline V gene sequence: CDR1 MGHRA, CDR2 YSYEKL. DNA for the CDR3: TGCGCCAGCAGCCCGCTCAAGGGAATGAACACTGAAGCTTTCTTT. It encodes CASSPLKGMNTEAFF.

The chain couples TRBV2 to TRBJ2-1; TRBD2 aligns across 14 bases. Germline-derived CDR1 and CDR2 are SNHLY and FYNNEI. With 7 bases clipped from V and 0 bases from J, the junction kept 8 bases outside the gene matches. This CDR3 comprises 18 residues. CDR3 in amino acids: CASTGTSGRASSYNEQFF. The CDR3 nucleotides read TGTGCCAGCACCGGGACTAGCGGGAGAGCCAGCTCCTACAATGAGCAGTTCTTC.

The genes are TRBV5-4 and TRBJ2-5; 10 bases fit TRBD2. V shed 6 bases, J shed 4 bases, and the junction held 9 bases outside the gene matches. The CDR3 has 15 residues. The V gene's germline CDR1 is SGHNT and CDR2 YYREEE (reference sequence). The CDR3 nucleotides are TGTGCCAGCACCACTCGGACTAGCGGAGGAGAGACCCAGTACTTC. Protein: CASTTRTSGGETQYF.

This chain links TRBV18 with TRBJ2-7; 10 bases match TRBD2. This CDR3 is built from 16 residues. Looked up from germline, CDR1 is KGHSH and CDR2 is LQKENI. V shed 6 bases and J 0 bases; nucleotides not matched to a gene: 8. CDR3 nucleotide sequence: TGTGCCAGCTCGGGTACTAGCGGGGTTAGCTCCTACGAGCAGTACTTC. Its translation is CASSGTSGVSSYEQYF.